These T cell receptor beta chains were read from a single sample in a study of identical twins. MiXCR was run by TCRdb on the 5' RACE reads, yielding one entry per CDR3 protein. The sample includes some 760,000 distinct CDR3 sequences, over 15% seen only once; the top ten take over 10%. The sample also formed part of further work on T cells expressing NK-cell markers.

Sequenced input: PBMCs. The receptors here all came from a woman younger than 30 in good health. The CDR3 runs from the conserved cysteine through the conserved F or W. A D gene is named only where the DNA matches it firmly. The size entry is marked missing in some rows and otherwise reads once, few, many or a size class.

J gene | D gene | V gene | clone size | CDR3 protein | CDR3 DNA
TRBJ2-2 | TRBD2 | TRBV30 | few | CASLHRTSGSWGGELFF | TGTGCCTCGCTCCATCGGACTAGCGGGAGTTGGGGCGGGGAGCTGTTTTTT
TRBJ2-2 | TRBD1 | TRBV29-1 | few | CSVAGTGWDGELFF | TGCAGCGTTGCCGGGACAGGGTGGGACGGGGAGCTGTTTTTT
TRBJ1-3 | . | TRBV12-3/TRBV12-4 | many | CASRPYGLSRDTIYF | TGTGCCAGCAGACCGTATGGACTCTCAAGGGACACCATATATTTT
TRBJ2-5 | . | TRBV20-1 | . | CSAGQGLLNYGTQYF | TGCAGTGCCGGACAAGGACTCTTAAACTATGGGACCCAGTACTTC
TRBJ2-5 | TRBD1 | TRBV5-1 | few | CASSSGQGTQETQYF | TGCGCCAGCAGTTCAGGACAGGGAACCCAAGAGACCCAGTACTTC
TRBJ2-3 | TRBD1 | TRBV15 | few | CATNRDRGTDTQYF | TGTGCCACTAATAGGGACAGGGGGACAGATACGCAGTATTTT
TRBJ2-3 | . | TRBV12-3/TRBV12-4 | . | CASITAGEGTDTQYF | TGTGCCAGCATTACCGCTGGCGAGGGCACAGATACGCAGTATTTT
TRBJ2-3 | TRBD1 | TRBV7-3 | once | CASSLHRGPTDTQYF | TGTGCCAGCAGCTTGCATAGGGGGCCAACAGATACGCAGTATTTT
TRBJ2-3 | TRBD2 | TRBV20-1 | . | CSQPSGVGGADTQYF | TGCAGTCAGCCTAGCGGCGTGGGGGGGGCAGATACGCAGTATTTT
TRBJ2-1 | TRBD1 | TRBV3-1 | few | CASSQTGAEQFF | TGTGCCAGCAGCCAAACAGGGGCTGAGCAGTTCTTC
TRBJ2-3 | TRBD2 | TRBV6-4 | . | CASSDSLAGADTQYF | TGTGCCAGCAGTGACTCACTAGCGGGAGCAGATACGCAGTATTTT
TRBJ2-1 | TRBD2 | TRBV20-1 | . | CSATRTSGGSEQFF | TGCAGTGCTACTAGGACTAGCGGGGGGTCTGAGCAGTTCTTC
TRBJ2-7 | . | TRBV7-8 | few | CASSLDRDWIYEQYF | TGTGCCAGCAGCCTAGACCGGGACTGGATTTACGAGCAGTACTTC
TRBJ2-7 | . | TRBV10-3 | . | CAISVAGTDEQYF | TGTGCCATCAGTGTAGCAGGGACCGACGAGCAGTACTTC
TRBJ2-2 | . | TRBV11-3 | . | CASSFVGANTGELFF | TGTGCCAGCAGCTTTGTAGGTGCAAACACCGGGGAGCTGTTTTTT
TRBJ1-1 | . | TRBV6-5 | . | CASSYSSYSAMNTEAFF | TGTGCCAGCAGTTATTCCAGCTACAGCGCCATGAACACTGAAGCTTTCTTT
TRBJ2-1 | . | TRBV7-2 | once | CASSPDGGNYNEQFF | TGTGCCAGCAGTCCTGACGGCGGGAACTACAATGAGCAGTTCTTC
TRBJ1-2 | . | TRBV18 | few | CASSPGRSNYGYTF | TGTGCCAGCTCACCGGGCAGATCTAACTATGGCTACACCTTC
TRBJ1-5 | . | TRBV12-3/TRBV12-4 | . | CASSRTVTSQPQHF | TGTGCCAGCAGTCGGACAGTCACGAGTCAGCCCCAGCATTTT
TRBJ1-1 | . | TRBV10-3 | few | CAIRAFEGENTEAFF | TGTGCCATCCGGGCGTTTGAGGGGGAGAACACTGAAGCTTTCTTT
TRBJ2-3 | TRBD2 | TRBV7-2 | . | CASSLTSGWSSTQYF | TGTGCCAGCAGCCTGACTAGCGGGTGGAGTAGTACGCAGTATTTT
TRBJ1-4 | . | TRBV6-1 | . | CASSGGRGPNEKLFF | TGTGCCAGCAGTGGGGGACGGGGACCTAATGAAAAACTGTTTTTT